Detailed here is one T cell receptor (beta chain). The antigen remains undetermined. The sample comes from a study of CD8+ T cells in alopecia areata. Study findings and constraints: Normal skin's resident alphabeta T cells are sequenced alongside lesional scalp T cells.

Extracted RNA was reverse transcribed, and the resulting cDNA served as sequencing template. The repertoire was sequenced with immunoSEQ multiplex PCR; TCRdb's copy has only in-frame clones and lacks some. The sample contains about 200,000 clones, about 61% of which appear only once. The TCR comes from a human donor in good health. Sequencing input: CD8+ T cells sorted from blood.

CDR3 DNA: TGTGCCAGCAGTTTTGTCGCCGGGGAGCTGTTTTTT. Protein product: CASSFVAGELFF. The chain carries TRBV27 and TRBJ2-2; no clear D. This CDR3 is 12 amino acids long. V was shortened by 3 bases and J by 6 bases, with 5 bases between the two germline ends. Germline CDR1 reads MNHEY; CDR2 reads SMNVEV (reference sequence).